This TCR beta chain was identified in a study of cytomegalovirus exposure and HLA in healthy donors (dated by TCRdb to about 2017). At the level of the whole study: According to an earlier analysis of 550 to 750 of the donors, about 170 million T cells yielded 100 million or so unique TCR beta sequences and 276 Gb of sequence data. The study was designed to test whether signatures of past pathogen exposure could be identified by cataloging public T cell receptors. To predict cytomegalovirus infection status, the study brought together high-throughput TCR immunosequencing, statistical association of individual TCRs with disease status, and machine learning. HLA typing covered class I and class II loci at four-digit resolution. In a later genetic analysis, genome-wide SNP genotypes for 398 of the 666 donors were used, and that subset was treated as a discovery cohort. Of the 350 to 450 genotyped donors, around 81% fell in the genetic ancestry cluster associated with self-reported Caucasian donors. Approximately 300 gigabases of sequencing data and tens of millions of unique TCR sequences made up an early release that covered over 550 HLA-typed donors. Among roughly 400 genotyped donors of the cohort, an average of about 240,000 unique TCR beta nucleotide sequences were sequenced per donor, around 20% of them non-productive. Alongside the repertoire data, information on donor age, sex, ethnicity and CMV serostatus was compiled. The number of typed donors differed by locus: about 629-630 for A, B, C, DRB1 and DQB1; 522 for DQA1; fewer than 610 for DPA1; and 400 to 480 for DPB1. The later analysis used no new phenotypic data to find candidate immune exposures, relying instead on TCR beta sequences and their occurrence across donors. Using immunosequencing, the study profiled T cell repertoires from 500 to 800 subjects and related those repertoires to cytomegalovirus serostatus. Besides the first cohort of under 700 subjects, a separate validation cohort made up of roughly 120 different subjects was used. A later analysis re-analyzed previously published TCR beta repertoires from approximately 700 donors and added high-resolution HLA genotyping to study TCR occurrence patterns. Every repertoire in the discovery cohort had been generated on one and the same sequencing platform. Because of strong linkage in the cohort, roughly 5 DR-DQ haplotypes were treated as single units for association and clustering. An earlier analysis of around 640 of the donors used high-throughput TCR beta sequencing to judge whether each TCR beta V gene segment behaved as functional or pseudogenic. Results the study describes overall, beyond this receptor: When HLA alleles, especially DR and DQ, strongly co-occurred, attributing TCR associations to individual alleles was difficult. According to a later genetic analysis, donors in an Asian-associated ancestry cluster had fewer N-insertions in productive TCRs than the roughly 670-donor mean. Because HLA typing was missing for some donors at each locus, association tests included only the typed subset. Only TCR beta chains were sequenced in this cohort, and the absence of alpha or paired-chain data limited detectable features. In vitro tests confirmed that a few of the cytomegalovirus-associated TCR beta chains recognize cytomegalovirus antigens. The only immune exposure information available for the cohort was CMV serostatus. An association between a missense DCLRE1C variant and V-gene and J-gene trimming of TCR beta chains was found in a later genetic analysis and replicated in an independent cohort. Some IMGT-functional V segments, including TRBV6-2 and TRBV6-3, could not be told apart with the 87-base-pair reads, so those segments were excluded. While some public TCRs were present in many individuals, most TCR sequences turned up only very rarely across donors. The classifier was reported to diagnose cytomegalovirus status with high specificity and sensitivity in both the original cohort and the validation cohort. Compared with equally common non-associated chains, HLA-associated TCR beta chains in a later analysis were more clonally expanded and had lower generation probabilities. The study listed 164 TCR beta chains as associated with cytomegalovirus. In a later analysis, 16,951 TCR beta sequences were associated with specific HLA alleles at a false discovery rate of 0.05. Correlated functional status among segregating V segments might be attributable to linkage disequilibrium, but an unknown experimental factor could not be ruled out. Because counts were too low, seventeen rarely observed V segments, including chromosome 9 orphons, were left out of the earlier analysis of a few hundred of the donors. A later analysis reported that several top co-occurrence clusters appeared linked to parvovirus B19, influenza, CMV and Epstein-Barr virus. A group of highly shared sequence variants was considered likely to be a technical artifact of the sequencing pipeline. According to a later analysis, TCR association rates differed among HLA loci, with DRB1 alleles showing the most associated TCRs and HLA-C alleles showing the fewest. In an earlier analysis of about 550 of the donors, most TCR beta V segments were observed in productive rearrangements about 87% or about 30% of the time, broadly matching IMGT annotations. A later analysis found that most CMV-associated TCR beta chains appeared HLA-restricted, with HLA associations seemingly driven largely by CMV exposure. It was suggested by the authors that the approach could potentially be generalized to other disease states and immunological phenotypes. Sequencing depth was assumed to be roughly uniform across donors in the presence/absence analyses, though that assumption may not hold. A further reported finding was that TCR beta sequences accurately predicted the HLA-A and HLA-B alleles for most subjects in the first cohort.

In total, 600 or so healthy bone marrow donors made up the cohort. At the time of sampling, every cohort member was nominally healthy, though immune exposures that went unrecorded were likely present. The donor tested CMV seropositive and was one of the 289 seropositive cohort members. Each donor provided a peripheral blood sample, and peripheral blood mononuclear cells were used for TCR beta sequencing. The Qiagen DNeasy Blood Extraction Kit was used to extract genomic DNA from the blood cell samples. The germline V gene (reference sequence) provides CDR1 LNHNV and CDR2 YYDKDF. The CDR3 goes from the cysteine to the phenylalanine over 14 residues. The kept DNA is CDR3 alone, 42 bases in frame from the first base. At the junction V is shortened by 5 bases and J by 5 bases, with 15 bases in between. Details on this clone: Its antigen remains undetermined. Base qualities are not recorded, but no much larger clone differs from it by a single base.

Library preparation used the immunoSEQ multiplex PCR assay. For the multiplex PCR, a mixture combining 60 forward primers for TCR Vbeta segments and 13 reverse primers for TCR Jbeta segments was used. Amplification of the CDR3 region of rearranged TCR beta genes was performed with a multiplex PCR assay on genomic DNA. The amplified TCR beta libraries were sequenced on the Illumina HiSeq System as 87-base-pair reads. The published analysis was carried out like this. A later analysis tallied tens of millions of unique TCR beta chains across the 650 to 750 repertoires, and roughly 11 million of those chains were shared by two or more donors. Raw reads were error-corrected and collapsed into unique sequences by a nearest-neighbor algorithm in which closely related sequences were merged to remove PCR and sequencing errors. V, D and J gene segments were assigned by aligning CDR3 sequences to IMGT reference sequences. For a sequence to be retained, a match of at least six nucleotides to both a V gene segment and a J gene segment was required. A rearrangement counted as productive if the CDR3 had no stop codons and remained in frame with V and J, and every other rearrangement counted as non-productive. Following IMGT convention, CDR3 was defined as the stretch from the second conserved V-encoded cysteine up to the conserved J-encoded phenylalanine. In an earlier analysis of some 550 of the donors, sequences lacking an unambiguous match to a single V gene segment were excluded. In an earlier analysis of some 590 of the donors, a V segment was called functional when productive rearrangements were above 56.7%, and segregating when the standard deviation between donors exceeded 5%. A statistical classification framework was developed to diagnose cytomegalovirus status using the catalog of TCR beta chain sequences. In a later analysis, TCR nucleotide sequences were compared against IMGT/GENE-DB human TR gene sequences so that V and J genes could be assigned. The TCRdist pipeline was used in a later analysis to assign CDR3 sequences and most-parsimonious VDJ recombination scenarios. In a later analysis, each TCR beta chain was defined by its CDR3 amino acid sequence together with its V-gene family, and reads without a unique V-gene family were excluded. A later analysis removed 450 to 600 highly shared, low-generation-probability nucleotide sequences to deal with suspected cross-contamination and a sequencing artifact. In a later analysis, a clonal expansion index was calculated for each public chain from normalized within-repertoire ranks of inferred template counts. A later analysis computed generation probabilities with a VDJ recombination model fitted to out-of-frame rearrangements, and checked the results against IGoR. Hypergeometric tests were used in a later analysis to score TCR-TCR, TCR-HLA and TCR-CMV co-occurrence, with a repertoire-size bias correction applied to the TCR pairs. False discovery rates were estimated in a later analysis by permuting HLA or CMV assignments 20 times. In a later analysis, co-occurring TCRs were grouped with DBSCAN, and TCRdist sequence similarity was added when clustering was performed within HLA-allele-positive subsets. For co-occurrence clustering, repertoires with fewer than 30,000 or more than 120,000 public chains were excluded, along with roughly 5 repertoires with anomalous nucleotide sharing. In TCRdb, the immuneACCESS table is reduced to in-frame sequences with V and J assigned. These tables do not hold every clone; where another copy was compared, an unresolved V gene accounts for under half, and the others remain unexplained. That table furnishes V, J and clone size, whereas the DNA furnished D and trimming. This sample lists some 130,000 clones; 70% to 90% were detected once. The ten largest clonotypes hold over 4.5% of the sample.

The receptor was derived from a woman in her thirties or forties in good health and CMV-seropositive. Here the chain combines TRBV15 and TRBJ1-1; no D gene is confidently identified. Sequences were obtained from PBMCs. The sequenced DNA is TGTGCCACCAGCTACGGACGCGGCGGGACTGAAGCTTTCTTT. The resulting protein is CATSYGRGGTEAFF.